The source of this T cell receptor (beta chain) is a study of cytomegalovirus exposure and HLA in healthy donors. On this clone: Antigen unknown.

V dropped 6 bases and J dropped 5; count of bases not matched to a gene: 14. This CDR3 has 19 amino acids. Germline loops: CDR1 SGHAT, CDR2 FQNNGV. Repertoires were generated with immunoSEQ multiplex PCR, while TCRdb's copy carries only in-frame clones and drops some. This table has 150,000 to 200,000 clones, approximately 80% appearing once. Study-wide results and caveats: The tendency of first-cohort TCR clusters to co-occur in the 120 or so validation repertoires was identified by a subsequent analysis.

This sequence originates from a man aged 18 to 30 in good health and CMV-seropositive. The rearrangement joins TRBV11-2 to TRBJ2-2, with 14 bases aligning to TRBD2. Sequencing was done on a sample of PBMCs. CDR3 sequence (DNA): TGTGCCAGCAGAAGAGAACCGGGACTAGCGGGAGAAGGTACCGGGGAGCTGTTTTTT. Translation gives CASRREPGLAGEGTGELFF.